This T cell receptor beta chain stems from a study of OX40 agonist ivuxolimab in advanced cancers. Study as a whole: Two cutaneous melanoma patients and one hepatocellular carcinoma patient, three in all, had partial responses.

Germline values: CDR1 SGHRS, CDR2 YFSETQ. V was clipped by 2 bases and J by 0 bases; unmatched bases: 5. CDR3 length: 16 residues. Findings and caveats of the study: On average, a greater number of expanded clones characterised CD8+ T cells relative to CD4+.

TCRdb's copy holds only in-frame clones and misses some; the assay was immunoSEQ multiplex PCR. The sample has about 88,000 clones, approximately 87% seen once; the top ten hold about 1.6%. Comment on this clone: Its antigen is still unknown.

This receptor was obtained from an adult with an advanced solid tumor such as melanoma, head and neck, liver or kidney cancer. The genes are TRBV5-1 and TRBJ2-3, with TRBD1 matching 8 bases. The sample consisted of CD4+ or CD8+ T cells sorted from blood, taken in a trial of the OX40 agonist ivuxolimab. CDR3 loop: CASSLEGQASTDTQYF. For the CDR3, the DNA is TGCGCCAGCAGCTTAGAGGGACAGGCCAGCACAGATACGCAGTATTTT.